These 13 T cell receptor beta chains share one sample of origin, sequenced in a study of response to subunit inactivated influenza vaccine listed by TCRdb under 2018. Libraries were made using RT-PCR. Sequencing was performed on an Illumina HiSeq 2500. TCRdb itself trimmed the public reads at Q25 with fastp, ran MiXCR and retained productive beta chains. Each CDR3 protein appears once, grouped with its most common genes and DNA. The sample table holds hundreds of thousands of distinct CDR3 sequences, of which approximately 14% were seen once. Around a tenth of the sample is held by the ten biggest clonotypes. The material was PBMCs from blood, obtained roughly 13 days after vaccination. These receptors came from a man aged 45-65 years who received an inactivated influenza vaccine. Donor details come from another sample of the same person, matched by shared clones.

This clonotype was detected only a few times. The chain carries TRBV6-2 or TRBV6-3 and TRBJ1-1; perhaps TRBD1 as D (5 bases). The CDR3 covers 16 residues. The V end lost 6 bases, the J end lost 2 bases, and 19 bases lay between the germline ends. Per the germline V gene, CDR1 is MNHEY and CDR2 is SVGEGT. The CDR3 reads CASRRNARVSNTEAFF. The CDR3 DNA reads TGTGCCAGCAGACGAAACGCCAGGGTGTCTAACACTGAAGCTTTCTTT.

The chain uses TRBV5-1 and TRBJ2-7; D remains unclear. The CDR3 loop spans 17 amino acids. V was cut by 0 bases and J by 1 base, with 17 bases left in between. Per germline, CDR1 SGHRS and CDR2 YFSETQ. CDR3: CASSLDAAWTPSYEQYF. For the CDR3, the DNA is TGCGCCAGCAGCTTGGACGCGGCATGGACGCCTTCCTACGAGCAGTACTTC.

The chain uses TRBV7-2 and TRBJ2-2, with D perhaps matching TRBD1 (6 bases). CDR1 is SGHTA, CDR2 FQGNSA, per germline. V lost 3 bases to trimming and J lost 6 bases, with 11 bases between them. This CDR3 contains 14 residues. The CDR3 reads CASSLDSFPGELFF. CDR3 bases: TGTGCCAGCAGCTTGGACAGTTTTCCCGGGGAGCTGTTTTTT.

The sample holds a few counts of this clonotype. The J gene is TRBJ1-5, the V gene TRBV10-2; D unclear. Germline CDR1 reads WSHSY; CDR2 reads SAAADI. V shed 2 bases and J shed 6 bases, with 5 bases lying between them. The CDR3 length is 12 residues. Here the CDR3 DNA reads TGCGCCAGCAGTGAGGGCGGTCAGCCCCAGCATTTT. It codes for CASSEGGQPQHF.

V gene TRBV5-1 combines with J gene TRBJ2-1; the match to TRBD1 covers 8 bases. With V trimmed by 4 bases and J by 2 bases, 5 bases remained unmatched. The CDR3 contains 15 residues. Germline values: CDR1 SGHRS, CDR2 YFSETQ. CDR3 DNA: TGCGCCAGCAGCGATGACAGGGGCGCCTACAATGAGCAGTTCTTC. Translation: CASSDDRGAYNEQFF.

This clonotype appeared once. The rearrangement links TRBV15 to TRBJ2-5; tentative D call: TRBD2 (7 bases). Trimming left V 5 bases short and J 4 bases short, with 20 bases between. The CDR3 sequence is 16 residues long. CDR1 is LNHNV, CDR2 YYDKDF, per germline (reference sequence). CDR3 sequence reads: CATSGPGGGAGETQYF. In nucleotides, the CDR3 is TGTGCCACCAGCGGTCCTGGCGGGGGCGCGGGAGAGACCCAGTACTTC.

This clonotype has a handful of counts. The V and J genes are TRBV27 and TRBJ2-2; no reliable D call. Germline V gene sequence: CDR1 MNHEY, CDR2 SMNVEV (reference sequence). Trimming pared 5 bases from V and 5 bases from J, leaving 21 bases between. The CDR3 totals 17 residues. DNA of the CDR3: TGTGCCAGCAGTGTCATTGTCGGCCATTATAAAACCGGGGAGCTGTTTTTT. This gives the protein CASSVIVGHYKTGELFF.

The V call is TRBV6-2 or TRBV6-3, the J call TRBJ2-3; no clear D gene. From germline, CDR1 is MNHEY and CDR2 SVGEGT. V was trimmed by 2 bases and J by 3 bases, leaving 9 bases between them. The CDR3 extends over 14 amino acids. The DNA for the CDR3 is TGTGCCAGCAGTTACAAGACGCGGACAGATACGCAGTATTTT. Its protein product is CASSYKTRTDTQYF.

This clonotype was observed a handful of times. The chain uses TRBV4-2 and TRBJ2-2; 7 nucleotides align to TRBD1. The length of the CDR3 is 16 residues. CDR1 is LGHNA, CDR2 YNFKEQ, per germline. V lost 5 bases to trimming and J lost 1 base; unmatched junction nucleotides: 7. Written as DNA, the CDR3 is TGTGCCAGCAGCAAAACCCGACAGGGGAACACCGGGGAGCTGTTTTTT. It encodes CASSKTRQGNTGELFF.

This clonotype was recorded a few times. This chain joins TRBV4-3 and TRBJ2-3; D uncertain. CDR1 LGHNA and CDR2 YSLEER come from the germline V gene. V lost 4 bases to trimming and J lost 2 bases, with 13 bases between them. This CDR3 spans 15 amino acids. CDR3 region: CASSLWSSYTDTQYF. CDR3 sequence (DNA): TGCGCCAGCAGCCTCTGGAGTTCCTACACAGATACGCAGTATTTT.

This clonotype turned up a few times. This chain connects TRBV19 to TRBJ2-2; tentatively, D is TRBD2 (7 bases). V gave up 2 bases and J gave up 7 bases, with 14 bases separating them. This CDR3 comprises 15 residues. The germline V gene has CDR1 LNHDA and CDR2 SQIVND (reference sequence). The CDR3 bases are TGTGCCAGTAGTATAATCTTCGGGGGGCACGGGGAGCTGTTTTTT. Amino acids: CASSIIFGGHGELFF.

This clonotype was seen more than once but under ten times. The V call is TRBV7-6, the J call TRBJ2-2; a weak D match, TRBD1 (6 bases). V lost 3 bases and J 6 bases, leaving 11 bases between the germline ends. The CDR3 consists of 14 residues. Germline values: CDR1 SGHVS, CDR2 FNYEAQ. CDR3 nucleotide sequence: TGTGCCAGCAGCTTGGGGGCAGGGCCCGGGGAGCTGTTTTTT. Translated: CASSLGAGPGELFF.

CDR3 residues: CASSIVNEQFF. The CDR3 coding sequence is TGTGCCAGCAGTATAGTCAATGAGCAGTTCTTC. The chain has TRBV6-2 or TRBV6-3 and TRBJ2-1; D is unresolved. Trimming removed 5 bases from V and 6 bases from J, with 5 bases in between. The CDR3 extends over 11 amino acids. Germline V lookup: CDR1 MNHEY, CDR2 SVGEGT.